This is a list of T cell receptor beta chains from one sample in a study of identical twins. TCRdb analysed the 5' RACE reads with MiXCR anew, one entry per CDR3 protein. The sample lists 500,000 to 600,000 distinct CDR3 sequences, about 20% occurring once. A further study also used this sample, focusing on T cells expressing NK-cell markers.

Sequenced: CD4+ T cells sorted from blood. These receptors were obtained from a woman aged 18-30 years in good health. Each CDR3 is given with its conserved first and last residue. D genes are given only for firm matches. A clone size is listed for some rows: how often the clone was seen (once, few, many), or a class if it is expanded.

CDR3 DNA: TGCGCCAGCAGCCACCTTTTACGGGACAGGGGCCACTATGGCTACACCTTC
CDR3 protein: CASSHLLRDRGHYGYTF
D gene: TRBD1
J gene: TRBJ1-2
V gene: TRBV4-1
clone size: .

CDR3 DNA: TGCGCCAGCAGCTTTATTGGGACCGGGGAGCTGTTTTTT
CDR3 protein: CASSFIGTGELFF
D gene: .
J gene: TRBJ2-2
V gene: TRBV5-1
clone size: many

CDR3 DNA: TGTGCCAGTTCCGGTACGGGCCACGGTCAGCCCCAGCATTTT
CDR3 protein: CASSGTGHGQPQHF
D gene: .
J gene: TRBJ1-5
V gene: TRBV6-1
clone size: many

CDR3 DNA: TGTGCCAGCAGCCAAGTAGGGACTAGCGGGAGTGAGCAGTTCTTC
CDR3 protein: CASSQVGTSGSEQFF
D gene: TRBD2
J gene: TRBJ2-1
V gene: TRBV3-1
clone size: .

CDR3 DNA: TGCAGTGCTGGTCCAGGTCACAATGAGCAGTTCTTC
CDR3 protein: CSAGPGHNEQFF
D gene: .
J gene: TRBJ2-1
V gene: TRBV20-1
clone size: .

CDR3 DNA: TGCAGCGTTGAGATAGGAGGGGTGGTTTCCGATACGCAGTATTTT
CDR3 protein: CSVEIGGVVSDTQYF
D gene: .
J gene: TRBJ2-3
V gene: TRBV29-1
clone size: few

CDR3 DNA: TGCAGTGCTAGACAGCATACCTACGAGCAGTACTTC
CDR3 protein: CSARQHTYEQYF
D gene: .
J gene: TRBJ2-7
V gene: TRBV20-1
clone size: few

CDR3 DNA: TGCAGTGCTAGAGATCCAGGGCGGGGGGCCTACAATGAGCAGTTCTTC
CDR3 protein: CSARDPGRGAYNEQFF
D gene: TRBD2
J gene: TRBJ2-1
V gene: TRBV20-1
clone size: few

CDR3 DNA: TGTGCCAGCAGTTCCCCCCTCGACCCCTACGAGCAGTACTTC
CDR3 protein: CASSSPLDPYEQYF
D gene: .
J gene: TRBJ2-7
V gene: TRBV12-3/TRBV12-4
clone size: .

CDR3 DNA: TGTGCCAGCTCACCGGTCCCAGGGGTGGTTTACGAGCAGTACTTC
CDR3 protein: CASSPVPGVVYEQYF
D gene: .
J gene: TRBJ2-7
V gene: TRBV18
clone size: .

CDR3 DNA: TGCGCCAGCAGCTTTCAACAGGGGGACGAGCAGTACTTC
CDR3 protein: CASSFQQGDEQYF
D gene: TRBD1
J gene: TRBJ2-7
V gene: TRBV5-1
clone size: .

CDR3 DNA: TGCAGTGGGGCCAGCTCTTTGAACACTGAAGCTTTCTTT
CDR3 protein: CSGASSLNTEAFF
D gene: .
J gene: TRBJ1-1
V gene: TRBV20-1
clone size: few

CDR3 DNA: TGTGCCAGCAGAGCCGGGACGAGATCCTACGAGCAGTACTTC
CDR3 protein: CASRAGTRSYEQYF
D gene: .
J gene: TRBJ2-7
V gene: TRBV6-1
clone size: few

CDR3 DNA: TGTGCCAGCAGCTTGACCCGGTTGAACGAAAAACTGTTTTTT
CDR3 protein: CASSLTRLNEKLFF
D gene: .
J gene: TRBJ1-4
V gene: TRBV7-9
clone size: few

CDR3 DNA: TGCAGTGCTCCCGGGACTAGCGGGAGGGCCTTCACAGATACGCAGTATTTT
CDR3 protein: CSAPGTSGRAFTDTQYF
D gene: TRBD2
J gene: TRBJ2-3
V gene: TRBV20-1
clone size: .

CDR3 DNA: TGTGCCACCAGCAGAGAAGGGACAGGGGGCCCCCAAGAGACCCAGTACTTC
CDR3 protein: CATSREGTGGPQETQYF
D gene: TRBD1
J gene: TRBJ2-5
V gene: TRBV15
clone size: few